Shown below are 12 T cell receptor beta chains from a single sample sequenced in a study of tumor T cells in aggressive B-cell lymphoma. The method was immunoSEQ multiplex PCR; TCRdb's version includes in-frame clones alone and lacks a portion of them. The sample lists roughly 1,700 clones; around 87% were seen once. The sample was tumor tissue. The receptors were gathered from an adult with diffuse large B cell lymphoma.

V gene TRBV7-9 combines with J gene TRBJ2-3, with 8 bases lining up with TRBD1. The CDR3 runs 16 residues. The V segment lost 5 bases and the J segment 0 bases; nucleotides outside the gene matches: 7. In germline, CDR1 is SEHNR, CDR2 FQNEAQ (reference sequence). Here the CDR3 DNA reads TGTGCCAGCAGCGGACTACAGGGGGTTAGCACAGATACGCAGTATTTT. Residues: CASSGLQGVSTDTQYF.

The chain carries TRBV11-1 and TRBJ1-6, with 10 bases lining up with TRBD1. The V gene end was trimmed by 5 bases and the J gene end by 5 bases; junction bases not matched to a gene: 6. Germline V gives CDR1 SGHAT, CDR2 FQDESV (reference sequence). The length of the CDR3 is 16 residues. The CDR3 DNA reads TGTGCCAGCAGCCCAGGGGACAGGGGAAATAATTCACCCCTCCACTTT. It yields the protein CASSPGDRGNNSPLHF. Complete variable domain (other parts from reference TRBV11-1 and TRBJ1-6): EAEVAQSPRYKITEKSQAVAFWCDPISGHATLYWYRQILGQGPELLVQFQDESVVDDSQLPKDRFSAERLKGVDSTLKIQPAELGDSAMYLCASSPGDRGNNSPLHFGNGTRLTVT.

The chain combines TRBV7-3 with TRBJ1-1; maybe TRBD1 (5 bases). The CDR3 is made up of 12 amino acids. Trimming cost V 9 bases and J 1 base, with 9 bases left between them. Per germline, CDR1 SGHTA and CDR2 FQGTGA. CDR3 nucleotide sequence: TGTGCCAGTTTCGACAGGAACACTGAAGCTTTCTTT. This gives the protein CASFDRNTEAFF.

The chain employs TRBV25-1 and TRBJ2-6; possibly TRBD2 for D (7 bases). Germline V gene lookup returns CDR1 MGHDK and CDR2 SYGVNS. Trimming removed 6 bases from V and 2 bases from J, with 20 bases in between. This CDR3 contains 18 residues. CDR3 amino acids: CASRRRGGHYPGANVLTF. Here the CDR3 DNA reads TGTGCCAGCAGGAGGAGGGGGGGTCACTATCCTGGGGCCAACGTCCTGACTTTC.

Here the CDR3 reads CASSPRRGDYGYTF. The CDR3 DNA follows: TGTGCCAGCAGCCCCCGACGGGGTGACTATGGCTACACCTTC. The chain uses TRBV7-9 and TRBJ1-2; D is unclear. Germline V CDR1 and CDR2: SEHNR, FQNEAQ (reference sequence). The V end lost 5 bases, the J end lost 3 bases, and 13 bases lay between the germline ends. The CDR3 contains 14 residues. The whole variable domain, filled in from reference TRBV7-9 and TRBJ1-2, reads DTGVSQNPRHKITKRGQNVTFRCDPISEHNRLYWYRQTLGQGPEFLTYFQNEAQLEKSRLLSDRFSAERPKGSFSTLEIQRTEQGDSAMYLCASSPRRGDYGYTFGSGTRLTVV.

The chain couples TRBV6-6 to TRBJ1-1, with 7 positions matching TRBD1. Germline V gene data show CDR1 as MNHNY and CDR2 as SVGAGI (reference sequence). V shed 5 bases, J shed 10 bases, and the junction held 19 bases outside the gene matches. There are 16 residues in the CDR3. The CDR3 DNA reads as TGTGCCAGCAGTAATACCGGGACAGCTGCCAGCCAGGGAGCTTTCTTT. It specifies CASSNTGTAASQGAFF.

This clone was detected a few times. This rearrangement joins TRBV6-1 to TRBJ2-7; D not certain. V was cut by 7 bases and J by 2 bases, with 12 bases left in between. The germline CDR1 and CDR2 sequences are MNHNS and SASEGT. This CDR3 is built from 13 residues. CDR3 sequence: CASNVTSPYEQYF. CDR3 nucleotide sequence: TGTGCCAGCAATGTAACCAGTCCCTACGAGCAGTACTTC.

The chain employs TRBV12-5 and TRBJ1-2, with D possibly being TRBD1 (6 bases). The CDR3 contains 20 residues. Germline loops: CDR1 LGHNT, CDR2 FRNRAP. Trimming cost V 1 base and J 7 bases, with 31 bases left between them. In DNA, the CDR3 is TGTGCTAGTGGTTTGGGACCAAAATATTCTAACCGGACAGATAGAGGTGGCTACACCTTC. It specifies CASGLGPKYSNRTDRGGYTF.

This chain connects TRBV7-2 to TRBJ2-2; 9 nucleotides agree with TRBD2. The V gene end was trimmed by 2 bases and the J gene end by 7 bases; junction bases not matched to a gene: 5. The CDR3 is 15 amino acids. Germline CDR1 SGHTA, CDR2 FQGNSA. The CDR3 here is CASSLQRGVGGELFF. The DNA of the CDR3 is TGTGCCAGCAGCTTACAGCGGGGGGTCGGCGGGGAGCTGTTTTTT. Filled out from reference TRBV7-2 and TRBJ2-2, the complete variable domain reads GAGVSQSPSNKVTEKGKDVELRCDPISGHTALYWYRQSLGQGLEFLIYFQGNSAPDKSGLPSDRFSAERTGGSVSTLTIQRTQQEDSAVYLCASSLQRGVGGELFFGEGSRLTVL.

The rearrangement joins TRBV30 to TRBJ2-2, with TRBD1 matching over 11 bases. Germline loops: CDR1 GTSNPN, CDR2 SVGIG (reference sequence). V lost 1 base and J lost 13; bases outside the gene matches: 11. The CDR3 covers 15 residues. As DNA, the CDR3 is TGTGCCTGGAGTGACGCTGGACAGGGGGCAAACGGGCTGTTTTTT. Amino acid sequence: CAWSDAGQGANGLFF.

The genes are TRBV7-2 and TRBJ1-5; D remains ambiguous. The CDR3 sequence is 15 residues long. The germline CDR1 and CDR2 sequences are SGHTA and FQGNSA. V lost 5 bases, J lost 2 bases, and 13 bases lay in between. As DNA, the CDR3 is TGTGCCAGCAGCAAGACATCTTGGGGCAATCAGCCCCAGCATTTT. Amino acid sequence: CASSKTSWGNQPQHF.

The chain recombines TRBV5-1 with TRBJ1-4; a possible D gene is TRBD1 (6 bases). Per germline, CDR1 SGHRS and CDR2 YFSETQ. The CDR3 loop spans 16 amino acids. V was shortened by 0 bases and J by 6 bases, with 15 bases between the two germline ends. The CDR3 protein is CASSLGVLGGDEKLFF. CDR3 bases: TGCGCCAGCAGCTTGGGGGTTCTTGGGGGCGATGAAAAACTGTTTTTT.